The 21 T cell receptor beta chains below were found in one sample sequenced in a study of technical replicates of blood from a few donors. Libraries were prepared by immunoSEQ multiplex PCR; TCRdb keeps only in-frame clonotypes and omits some of them. Of some 31,000 clones listed, around 90% were seen once; the top ten hold over 4%. The sample consisted of PBMCs. The origin of the receptors is a human donor in good health. Some clones in this sample may be carry-over from other donors' samples.

The chain joins TRBV5-5 to TRBJ2-7, with 11 positions matching TRBD2. Trimming cost V 0 bases and J 6 bases; bases outside gene matches: 14. CDR3 length equals 18 residues. Germline assignment: CDR1 SGHKS and CDR2 YYEKEE (reference sequence). The CDR3 spells CASSLELAGGRFRIEQYF. The CDR3 DNA reads TGTGCCAGCAGCTTGGAATTAGCGGGAGGGCGGTTTCGGATCGAGCAGTACTTC.

The rearrangement joins TRBV7-9 to TRBJ2-7, with 7 bases matching TRBD2. Germline CDR1 and CDR2: SEHNR and FQNEAQ (reference sequence). CDR3 length: 15 amino acids. V shed 5 bases, J shed 4 bases, and the junction held 11 bases outside the gene matches. In nucleotides, the CDR3 is TGTGCCAGCAGCACCCGACTAGCCGAGGGATACGAGCAGTACTTC. This gives the protein CASSTRLAEGYEQYF.

The chain links TRBV4-2 to TRBJ1-2, with 9 bases lining up with TRBD1. The CDR3 spans 16 residues. J was trimmed by 7 bases and V by 3 bases; bases with no gene match: 12. Germline V gene data show CDR1 as LGHNA and CDR2 as YNFKEQ. The CDR3 sequence is CASSQRDRAASGGYTF. The DNA of the CDR3 is TGTGCCAGCAGCCAGAGGGACAGGGCGGCGTCGGGTGGCTACACCTTC.

This clone has just one count. The chain has TRBV5-4 and TRBJ1-2, with a tentative D call TRBD1 (6 bases). The CDR3 length is 16 residues. Trimming shortened V by 4 bases and J by 1 base, and 17 bases separated the two germline ends. Germline V gives CDR1 SGHNT, CDR2 YYREEE (reference sequence). For the CDR3, the DNA is TGTGCCAGCAGCACGGGGGGGCAGAACCTTAACTATGGCTACACCTTC. Residues: CASSTGGQNLNYGYTF.

There are a few counts of this clone. The rearrangement links TRBV10-3 to TRBJ2-7; 8 nucleotides agree with TRBD2. The CDR3 loop spans 14 amino acids. From germline, CDR1 is ENHRY and CDR2 SYGVKD. After removal of 3 bases from V and 7 bases from J, the junction contained 8 bases not matched to a gene. The CDR3, as DNA: TGTGCCATCAGTGACAACCCTCGGGGGGGGGAGCAGTACTTC. Translating gives CAISDNPRGGEQYF.

Only a few counts were recorded for this clone. This chain uses TRBV30 with TRBJ2-3, with a possible D match to TRBD2 (8 bases). The CDR3 is made up of 15 amino acids. The V and J ends lost 1 base and 3 bases respectively, with 14 bases between them. In germline, CDR1 is GTSNPN, CDR2 SVGIG (reference sequence). The DNA for the CDR3 is TGTGCCTGGAGTGGGGTAGCGGGACAGACAGATACGCAGTATTTT. This codes for CAWSGVAGQTDTQYF.

The CDR3 loop is CASAWAGVSYNEQFF. The CDR3 region has the DNA TGTGCCAGTGCCTGGGCAGGGGTCTCCTACAATGAGCAGTTCTTC. The chain couples TRBV18 to TRBJ2-1, with D possibly matching TRBD1 (6 bases). The CDR3 runs to 15 residues. The germline V gene has CDR1 KGHSH and CDR2 LQKENI. V gave up 9 bases and J gave up 0 bases, with 15 bases separating them.

The chain carries TRBV9 and TRBJ2-6, with 7 bases identical to TRBD1. J lost 3 bases, V lost 4 bases, and 7 bases had no gene match. The CDR3 covers 16 residues. Looked up from germline, CDR1 is SGDLS and CDR2 is YYNGEE. CDR3 DNA sequence: TGTGCCAGCAGCCTCGAGGGGGCGTATGGGGCCAACGTCCTGACTTTC. Amino acids: CASSLEGAYGANVLTF.

This chain links TRBV7-9 with TRBJ2-1, with 8 bases lining up with TRBD2. This CDR3 region has 17 residues. CDR1 and CDR2 (germline): SEHNR, FQNEAQ (reference sequence). Trimming removed 5 bases from V and 1 base from J; junction bases left unmatched: 10. CDR3: CASSPSPSGGSYNEQFF. DNA for the CDR3: TGTGCCAGCAGCCCTTCCCCCAGCGGGGGTTCCTACAATGAGCAGTTCTTC.

The chain carries TRBV18 and TRBJ2-2; possibly TRBD1 for D (7 bases). The ends were cut back, 1 base at V and 4 bases at J, with 16 bases in the middle. The CDR3 spans 17 residues. CDR1 and CDR2 from the germline V gene are KGHSH and LQKENI. In DNA, the CDR3 is TGTGCCAGCTCACCACGGGAGGTGACAGGGCTCACCGGGGAGCTGTTTTTT. Encoded protein: CASSPREVTGLTGELFF.

The rearrangement links TRBV4-2 to TRBJ1-1; 7 bases agree with TRBD1. J lost 4 bases, V lost 3 bases, and 5 bases had no gene match. Germline V lookup: CDR1 LGHNA, CDR2 YNFKEQ. CDR3 size: 14 residues. The CDR3 region has the DNA TGTGCCAGCAGCCAGGGACAGTTATCCACTGAAGCTTTCTTT. It translates to CASSQGQLSTEAFF.

The chain's CDR3 is CASSVSSSGTYEQYF. The DNA for the CDR3 is TGTGCCAGCAGTGTGTCATCTAGCGGGACCTACGAGCAGTACTTC. The chain is built from TRBV7-2 and TRBJ2-7; TRBD2 agrees at 9 bases. Per germline, CDR1 SGHTA and CDR2 FQGNSA. The CDR3 runs to 15 residues. After removal of 6 bases from V and 2 bases from J, the junction contained 8 bases not matched to a gene.

The gene calls are TRBV11-2 and TRBJ1-3; D is ambiguous. Trimming removed 0 bases from V and 4 bases from J, with 7 bases in between. The CDR3 has 14 residues. Germline CDR1 SGHAT, CDR2 FQNNGV. The CDR3 nucleotides are TGTGCCAGCAGCTTAGAAGCAGGAGGAAACACCATATATTTT. Its translation: CASSLEAGGNTIYF.

The rearrangement joins TRBV6-5 to TRBJ2-2; 7 bases align to TRBD1. The CDR3 extends over 15 amino acids. V lost 5 bases and J lost 5; bases outside the gene matches: 8. Germline V lookup: CDR1 MNHEY, CDR2 SVGAGI. The CDR3 DNA sequence: TGTGCCAGCAGTCCCCCGGGACAGAGAACCGGGGAGCTGTTTTTT. This gives the protein CASSPPGQRTGELFF.

The chain employs TRBV18 and TRBJ1-5; D uncertain. The ends were cut back, 2 bases at V and 3 bases at J, with 11 bases in the middle. Germline CDR1 reads KGHSH; CDR2 reads LQKENI. The CDR3 extends over 15 amino acids. CDR3 DNA sequence: TGTGCCAGCTCACCAATTAATACAGCCAATCAGCCCCAGCATTTT. Amino acids: CASSPINTANQPQHF.

The V call is TRBV27, the J call TRBJ1-2; 7 bases line up with TRBD1. The CDR3 consists of 13 residues. Germline loops: CDR1 MNHEY, CDR2 SMNVEV (reference sequence). J gave up 4 bases and V 3 bases, and 2 bases lay outside the gene matches. The CDR3 region is CASSLPGGYGYTF. CDR3 DNA: TGTGCCAGCAGTTTGCCAGGGGGCTATGGCTACACCTTC.

The genes are TRBV4-1 and TRBJ1-4; D possibly corresponds to TRBD1 (5 bases). The CDR3 length is 16 residues. Germline V gene lookup returns CDR1 MGHRA and CDR2 YSYEKL. Trimming pared 1 base from V and 7 bases from J, leaving 16 bases between. The CDR3 nucleotides read TGCGCCAGCAGCCAAGGTCGTTCCACCGACAGTGAAAAACTGTTTTTT. It specifies CASSQGRSTDSEKLFF.

This sequence joins TRBV27 and TRBJ2-1, with D possibly matching TRBD2 (5 bases). In germline, CDR1 is MNHEY, CDR2 SMNVEV (reference sequence). This CDR3 comprises 13 residues. The V end was cut by 8 bases, the J end by 7 bases, with 15 bases between. CDR3 amino acids: CASGGGTWNEQFF. CDR3 DNA sequence: TGTGCCAGCGGAGGCGGTACATGGAATGAGCAGTTCTTC.

V and J are TRBV19 and TRBJ2-7, with 7 positions matching TRBD1. This CDR3 comprises 14 residues. The germline V gene has CDR1 LNHDA and CDR2 SQIVND (reference sequence). J gave up 0 bases and V 4 bases, and 3 bases lay outside the gene matches. The CDR3 nucleotides read TGTGCCAGTAGTAGTGACAGGGTCTCCTACGAGCAGTACTTC. Translated, it gives CASSSDRVSYEQYF.

This clone was seen a single time. As DNA, the CDR3 is TGCAGCGTTGGGAGGGGGCGCGGTGAAAAACTGTTTTTT. This gives the protein CSVGRGRGEKLFF. This chain connects TRBV29-1 to TRBJ1-4; 7 bases match TRBD1. Germline V gene data show CDR1 as SQVTM and CDR2 as ANQGSEA. The CDR3 loop spans 13 amino acids. After removal of 4 bases from V and 7 bases from J, the junction contained 6 bases not matched to a gene.

This clone was counted a single time. The chain combines TRBV30 with TRBJ1-5; possible D gene TRBD1, 6 bases. CDR1 is GTSNPN, CDR2 SVGIG, per germline (reference sequence). The length of the CDR3 is 14 residues. V lost 3 bases to trimming and J lost 0 bases, with 9 bases between them. The CDR3 is CAWRGQYSNQPQHF. DNA for the CDR3: TGTGCCTGGAGAGGACAGTATAGCAATCAGCCCCAGCATTTT.